Presented here are 14 T cell receptor beta chains from one specimen sequenced in a study of T-cell reconstitution after alpha-beta-depleted transplantation in children. During its preparation, the TCRbeta library received unique molecular identifiers. TCRdb re-called the PCR reads with MiXCR, one entry per CDR3 protein. The data contain some 460,000 distinct CDR3 sequences, roughly 15% of them singletons. This specimen was PBMCs, mostly from graft donor cells, taken 360 days after TCRalphabeta/CD19-depleted stem cell transplant. Receptor source: a boy younger than two who had a stem cell transplant for Wiskott-Aldrich syndrome, so the T cells may come from the graft donor.

This clonotype was recorded many times. CDR3 in amino acids: CASSLGLAGGLAETQYF. The CDR3 DNA reads as TGTGCCAGCAGTTTGGGACTAGCGGGGGGGCTTGCAGAGACCCAGTACTTC. The chain employs TRBV27 and TRBJ2-5, with 16 bases aligning to TRBD2. V was clipped by 3 bases and J by 4 bases; unmatched bases: 5. Germline V gives CDR1 MNHEY, CDR2 SMNVEV (reference sequence). The length of the CDR3 is 17 residues.

The chain is built from TRBV29-1 and TRBJ2-2, with D maybe TRBD1 (6 bases). The germline V gene encodes CDR1 SQVTM and CDR2 ANQGSEA. V gave up 5 bases and J gave up 0 bases, with 13 bases separating them. The CDR3 has 15 amino acids. CDR3 in DNA: TGCAGCGTTTCCGACAGGTTCGCGAACACCGGGGAGCTGTTTTTT. Its protein is CSVSDRFANTGELFF.

The chain employs TRBV5-1 and TRBJ2-7, with TRBD2 identical over 14 bases. Germline CDR1 is SGHRS and CDR2 is YFSETQ. The CDR3 is 17 amino acids. With V trimmed by 2 bases and J by 2 bases, 6 bases remained unmatched. CDR3 amino acids: CASSFGLAGGGTYEQYF. In nucleotides, the CDR3 is TGCGCCAGCAGCTTCGGACTAGCGGGGGGAGGAACCTACGAGCAGTACTTC.

In this sample, this clonotype turned up a few times. The chain joins TRBV29-1 to TRBJ1-3, with D maybe TRBD1 (6 bases). V was cut by 2 bases and J by 9 bases, with 20 bases left in between. From germline, CDR1 is SQVTM and CDR2 ANQGSEA. This CDR3 contains 15 residues. CDR3 nucleotide sequence: TGCAGCGTTGAACCCCTACGACAGGCCGGGGGCACCATATATTTT. Amino acid sequence: CSVEPLRQAGGTIYF. The full variable domain, completed using reference TRBV29-1 and TRBJ1-3, is SAVISQKPSRDICQRGTSLTIQCQVDSQVTMMFWYRQQPGQSLTLIATANQGSEATYESGFVIDKFPISRPNLTFSTLTVSNMSPEDSSIYLCSVEPLRQAGGTIYFGEGSWLTVV.

The V and J genes are TRBV5-6 and TRBJ2-6; TRBD2 matches at 7 bases. CDR1 is SGHDT and CDR2 is YYEEEE in the germline V gene. The V gene end was trimmed by 3 bases and the J gene end by 2 bases; junction bases not matched to a gene: 2. The CDR3 consists of 15 residues. CDR3 residues: CASSSAGAGANVLTF. The CDR3 bases are TGTGCCAGCAGCTCGGCGGGGGCTGGGGCCAACGTCCTGACTTTC.

In its sample, this clonotype was seen a few times. The chain combines TRBV6-5 with TRBJ2-3; D remains unclear. The germline V gene encodes CDR1 MNHEY and CDR2 SVGAGI. This CDR3 is built from 12 residues. Trimming removed 6 bases from V and 15 bases from J, with 19 bases in between. CDR3 in amino acids: CASRTRWGTEYF. The CDR3, as DNA: TGTGCCAGCAGAACCCGGTGGGGTACGGAATATTTT.

This clonotype appeared many times. This chain links TRBV6-5 with TRBJ2-5; TRBD2 matches at 9 bases. In germline, CDR1 is MNHEY, CDR2 SVGAGI. The CDR3 is made up of 16 amino acids. The V gene end was trimmed by 0 bases and the J gene end by 4 bases; junction bases not matched to a gene: 6. The CDR3 sequence: CASSYSGGGARETQYF. The CDR3, as DNA: TGTGCCAGCAGTTACTCTGGCGGGGGGGCCCGAGAGACCCAGTACTTC.

The chain recombines TRBV6-4 with TRBJ2-2, with 10 positions matching TRBD1. The CDR3 runs 15 residues. The germline gives CDR1 MRHNA, CDR2 SNTAGT. Trimming took 6 bases from V and 9 from J; bases not matched to a gene: 10. The CDR3 loop is CASRKTGGWTWELFF. As DNA, the CDR3 is TGTGCCAGCAGAAAGACAGGGGGCTGGACCTGGGAGCTGTTTTTT.

This chain links TRBV12-3 or TRBV12-4 with TRBJ1-5, with D tentatively TRBD1 (5 bases). V was cut by 3 bases and J by 4 bases, with 10 bases left in between. This CDR3 has 14 residues. This CDR3 reads CASSFQSGNQPQHF. The CDR3 DNA follows: TGTGCCAGCAGTTTCCAATCAGGGAATCAGCCCCAGCATTTT.

This clonotype showed up just a few times. The CDR3 bases are TGTGCCAGCAGCTTATTCGTAGGGCCCACCTACGAGCAGTACTTC. Translation gives CASSLFVGPTYEQYF. The rearrangement uses TRBV7-2 and TRBJ2-7; no clear D gene. V lost 2 bases and J lost 2, with 13 bases in between. The CDR3 extends over 15 amino acids. The germline V gene has CDR1 SGHTA and CDR2 FQGNSA.

This clonotype was seen a handful of times. This chain uses TRBV3-1 with TRBJ2-7; D gene ambiguous. Trimming stripped 2 bases from V and 1 base from J, with 3 bases between. Germline CDR1 reads LGHDT; CDR2 reads YNNKEL (reference sequence). The CDR3 loop spans 12 amino acids. DNA for the CDR3: TGTGCCAGCAGCCAACTTTCCTACGAGCAGTACTTC. It is translated as CASSQLSYEQYF.

The V call is TRBV12-3 or TRBV12-4, the J call TRBJ2-3; D may be TRBD1 (6 bases). The V and J ends lost 4 bases and 2 bases respectively, with 10 bases between them. There are 14 residues in the CDR3. CDR3 in amino acids: CASSYTGYTDTQYF. DNA of the CDR3: TGTGCCAGCAGTTATACAGGGTACACAGATACGCAGTATTTT.

This clonotype was seen more than once but under ten times. The rearrangement uses TRBV24-1 and TRBJ2-5; 8 bases are shared with TRBD2. This CDR3 comprises 18 residues. J was trimmed by 3 bases and V by 1 base; bases with no gene match: 12. Germline CDR1 reads KGHDR; CDR2 reads SFDVKD. The CDR3 sequence: CATSDLALPGGVEETQYF. CDR3 bases: TGTGCCACCAGTGATTTAGCCCTACCCGGGGGGGTGGAAGAGACCCAGTACTTC.

The rearrangement uses TRBV5-1 and TRBJ1-5; 7 bases map to TRBD1. J lost 4 bases, V lost 5 bases, and 6 bases had no gene match. Per germline, CDR1 SGHRS and CDR2 YFSETQ. The CDR3 sequence is 14 residues long. For the CDR3, the DNA is TGCGCCAGCAGAGGGGAGGGGGCGAATCAGCCCCAGCATTTT. Its protein is CASRGEGANQPQHF.